Here is one TCR beta chain with its context. CDR1 SQVTM and CDR2 ANQGSEA come from the germline V gene. Trimming removed 6 bases from V and 6 bases from J, with 15 bases in between. The CDR3 runs to 12 residues. As originally analysed: Reference gene primer amplification yielded estimated nucleated cell counts. Sequenced by immunoSEQ multiplex PCR; TCRdb stores in-frame clones only, minus some. That table gives V, J and clone size, and the DNA gave D and trimming. Among about 200,000 clones, about 80% were seen once, and the ten largest hold 6.9%. The data were taken from a study of blood T cell repertoires in COVID-19. Study-level information: COVID-19 samples collected from the United States, Italy and Spain covered acute and convalescent phases. Nucleic acid was either cDNA or gDNA, and it came from T cells, B-cell-depleted T cells, or PBMCs.

The sample taken for sequencing was peripheral blood. The chain carries TRBV29-1 and TRBJ2-7; D is perhaps TRBD1 (6 bases). This sequence originates from a human donor with acute or convalescent COVID-19. The donor label of this sample is uncertain. The CDR3 DNA reads TGCAGCGTCGCTCAGGGGCCTAGCGAGCAGTACTTC. It is translated as CSVAQGPSEQYF.